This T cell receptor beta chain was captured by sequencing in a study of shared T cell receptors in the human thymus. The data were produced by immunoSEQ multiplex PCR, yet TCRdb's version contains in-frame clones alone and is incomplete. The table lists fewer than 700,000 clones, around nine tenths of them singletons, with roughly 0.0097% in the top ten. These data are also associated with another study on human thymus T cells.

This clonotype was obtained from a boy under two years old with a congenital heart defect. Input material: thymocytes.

The CDR3 loop reads CASSQEPSDRVLGQPQHF. CDR3 DNA: TGCGCCAGCAGCCAAGAACCCTCAGACAGGGTATTAGGGCAGCCCCAGCATTTT. V gene TRBV4-3 combines with J gene TRBJ1-5, with 7 bases identical to TRBD1. CDR3 length: 18 residues. Germline CDR1 LGHNA, CDR2 YSLEER. V shed 0 bases, J shed 7 bases, and the junction held 15 bases outside the gene matches.